The source of this T cell receptor (beta chain) is a study of shared clonotypes between healthy human individuals. Overall study: The study used three CD4 naive, three CD4 memory, two CD8 naive and one CD8 memory plate per donor.

Naive-designated CD8 cells lacked CD45RO, were positively enriched for CCR7, and omitted terminally differentiated effector memory CD45RA+ cells. Study results and limitations: Naive subsets usually exceeded memory subsets in estimated richness. For sorted subsets, rarefaction showed incomplete sequencing despite large depth. Between a handful of donors, naive CD4 clonotypes were shared at a level of about 5%.

The table came from immunoSEQ multiplex PCR; TCRdb's copy has only in-frame clones and leaves some out. The table has about 2.1 million clones, about 94% seen once. The CDR3 length is 11 residues. V was pared by 7 bases and J by 11 bases, with 12 bases between. Germline V CDR1 and CDR2: SEHNR, FQNEAQ (reference sequence). Remarks on this clone: The target antigen is unknown.

V gene TRBV7-9 combines with J gene TRBJ1-3, with a tentative D call TRBD1 (5 bases). The sequenced sample was naive CD8+ T cells from PBMCs. This receptor was taken from a man aged 18 to 29 in good health. Some clones in this sample may be carry-over from other donors' samples. The CDR3 is CASTRDGAIYF. In DNA form, the CDR3 reads TGTGCCAGCACGAGGGACGGAGCCATATATTTT.